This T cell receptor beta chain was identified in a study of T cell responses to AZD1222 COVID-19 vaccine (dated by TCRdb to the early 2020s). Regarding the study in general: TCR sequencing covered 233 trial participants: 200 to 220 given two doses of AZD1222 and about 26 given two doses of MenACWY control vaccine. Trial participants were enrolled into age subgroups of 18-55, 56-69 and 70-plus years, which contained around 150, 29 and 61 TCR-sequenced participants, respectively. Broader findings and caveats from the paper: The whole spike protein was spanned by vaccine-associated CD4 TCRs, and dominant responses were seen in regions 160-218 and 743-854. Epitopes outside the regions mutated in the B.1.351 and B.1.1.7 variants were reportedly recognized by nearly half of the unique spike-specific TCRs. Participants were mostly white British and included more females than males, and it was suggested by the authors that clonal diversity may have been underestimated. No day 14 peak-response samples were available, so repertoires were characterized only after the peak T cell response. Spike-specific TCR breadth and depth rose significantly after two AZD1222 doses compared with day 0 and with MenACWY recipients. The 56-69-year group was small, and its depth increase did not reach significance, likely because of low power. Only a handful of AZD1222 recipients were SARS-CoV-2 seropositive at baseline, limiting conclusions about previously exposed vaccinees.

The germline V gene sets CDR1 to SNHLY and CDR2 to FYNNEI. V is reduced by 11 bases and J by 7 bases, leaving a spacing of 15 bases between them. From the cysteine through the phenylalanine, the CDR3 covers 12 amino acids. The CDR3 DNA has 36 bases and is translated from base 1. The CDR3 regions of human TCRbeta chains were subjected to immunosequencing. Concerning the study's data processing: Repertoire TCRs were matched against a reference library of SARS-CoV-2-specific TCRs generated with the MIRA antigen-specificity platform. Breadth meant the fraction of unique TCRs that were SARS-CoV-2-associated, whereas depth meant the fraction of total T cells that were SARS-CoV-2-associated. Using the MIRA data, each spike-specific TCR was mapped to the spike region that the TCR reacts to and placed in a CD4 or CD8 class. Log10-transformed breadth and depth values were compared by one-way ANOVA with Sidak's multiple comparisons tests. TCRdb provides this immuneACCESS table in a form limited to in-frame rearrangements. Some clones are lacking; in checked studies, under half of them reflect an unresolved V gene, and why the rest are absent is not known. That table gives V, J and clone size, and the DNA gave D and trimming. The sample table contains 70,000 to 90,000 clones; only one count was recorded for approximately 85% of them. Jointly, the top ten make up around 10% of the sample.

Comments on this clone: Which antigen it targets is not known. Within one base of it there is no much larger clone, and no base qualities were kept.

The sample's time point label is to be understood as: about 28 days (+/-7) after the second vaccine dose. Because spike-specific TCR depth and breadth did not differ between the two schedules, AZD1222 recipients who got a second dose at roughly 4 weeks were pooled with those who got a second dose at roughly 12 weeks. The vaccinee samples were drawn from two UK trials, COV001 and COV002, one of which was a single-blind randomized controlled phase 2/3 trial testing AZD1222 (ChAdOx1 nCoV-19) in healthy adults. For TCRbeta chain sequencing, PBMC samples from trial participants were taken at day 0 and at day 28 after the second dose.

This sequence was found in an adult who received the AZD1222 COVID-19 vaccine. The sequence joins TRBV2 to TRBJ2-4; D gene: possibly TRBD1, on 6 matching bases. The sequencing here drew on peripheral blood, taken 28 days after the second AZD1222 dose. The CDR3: CAGGQTGNIQYF. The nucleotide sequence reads TGTGCCGGGGGACAAACCGGGAACATTCAGTACTTC. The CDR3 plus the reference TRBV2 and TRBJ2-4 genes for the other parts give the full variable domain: EPEVTQTPSHQVTQMGQEVILRCVPISNHLYFYWYRQILGQKVEFLVSFYNNEISEKSEIFDDQFSVERPDGSNFTLKIRSTKLEDSAMYFCAGGQTGNIQYFGAGTRLSVL.